This T cell receptor (beta chain) derives from a study of blood T cell repertoires in COVID-19. Study information: Acute-phase and convalescent COVID-19 samples originated in the United States, Italy and Spain. From T cells, B-cell-depleted T cells, or PBMCs came the material, which was cDNA or gDNA.

CDR1 LGHNA and CDR2 YSLEER come from the germline V gene. The CDR3 has 15 residues. Trimming cost V 3 bases and J 4 bases; bases outside gene matches: 8. In the authors' methods: Amplification from reference gene primers served as the basis for estimated nucleated cell counts. The assay was immunoSEQ multiplex PCR, and TCRdb's table has in-frame clones only and misses some. The V and J calls and the clone size are those of that table, but D and trimming were determined from the DNA. The table shows 250,000 to 350,000 clones, with approximately 83% occurring only once. The origin of this receptor is a woman in her 30s who had recovered from COVID-19. V is TRBV4-3 and J is TRBJ2-7, with 8 positions matching TRBD2. The sample consisted of peripheral blood. The chain's CDR3 is CASSQSAGVRYEQYF. The CDR3 bases are TGCGCCAGCAGCCAGTCAGCGGGAGTTCGGTACGAGCAGTACTTC.